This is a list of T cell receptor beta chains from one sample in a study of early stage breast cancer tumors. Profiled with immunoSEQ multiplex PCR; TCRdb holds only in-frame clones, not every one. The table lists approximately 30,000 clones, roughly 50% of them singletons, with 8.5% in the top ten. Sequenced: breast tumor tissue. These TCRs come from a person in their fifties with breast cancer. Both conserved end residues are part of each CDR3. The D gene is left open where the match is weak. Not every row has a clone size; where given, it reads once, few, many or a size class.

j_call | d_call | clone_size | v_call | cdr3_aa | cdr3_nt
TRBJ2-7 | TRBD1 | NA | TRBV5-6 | CASSGGSGGEVRSYEQYF | TGTGCCAGCAGCGGGGGATCAGGGGGCGAGGTCAGGTCCTACGAGCAGTACTTC
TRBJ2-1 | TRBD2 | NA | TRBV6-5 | CASSNLAGSYNEQFF | TGTGCCAGCAGTAATTTAGCGGGATCCTACAATGAGCAGTTCTTC
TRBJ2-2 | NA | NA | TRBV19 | CASSIDGRRTITGELFF | TGTGCCAGTAGTATAGACGGACGTCGGACGATCACCGGGGAGCTGTTTTTT
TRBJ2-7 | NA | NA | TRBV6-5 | CASSYSRGEQYF | TGTGCCAGCAGTTACTCTCGGGGCGAGCAGTACTTC
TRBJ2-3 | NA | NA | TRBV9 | CASSEQSGLGDTQYF | TGTGCCAGCAGCGAACAAAGCGGGTTAGGAGATACGCAGTATTTT
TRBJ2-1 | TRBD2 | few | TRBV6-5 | CASSLIAGDYNEQFF | TGTGCCAGCAGCCTGATAGCGGGCGACTACAATGAGCAGTTCTTC
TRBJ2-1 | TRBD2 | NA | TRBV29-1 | CSVEDTGLAGGGNEQFF | TGCAGCGTTGAAGACACGGGACTAGCGGGAGGCGGTAATGAGCAGTTCTTC
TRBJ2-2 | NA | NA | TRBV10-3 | CAISVYRDRNTGELFF | TGTGCCATCAGTGTCTACCGCGACAGGAACACCGGGGAGCTGTTTTTT
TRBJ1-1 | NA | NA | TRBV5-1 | CASSLAGKLYTEAFF | TGCGCCAGCAGCTTGGCGGGTAAGCTGTACACTGAAGCTTTCTTT
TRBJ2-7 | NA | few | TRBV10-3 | CAISGSMGKVDEQYF | TGTGCCATCAGCGGGTCTATGGGGAAGGTGGACGAGCAGTACTTC
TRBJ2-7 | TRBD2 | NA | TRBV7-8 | CASSSLRLAGPYEQYF | TGTGCCAGCAGCTCCCTAAGACTAGCGGGGCCCTACGAGCAGTACTTC
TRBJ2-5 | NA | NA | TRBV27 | CASSPRLDLSQETQYF | TGTGCCAGCAGTCCGAGACTAGACCTATCCCAAGAGACCCAGTACTTC
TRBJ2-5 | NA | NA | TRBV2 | CASSEIGPQETQYF | TGTGCCAGCAGTGAAATAGGACCCCAAGAGACCCAGTACTTC
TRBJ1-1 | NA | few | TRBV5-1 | CASSLRFGQNTEAFF | TGCGCCAGCAGCTTGCGGTTTGGACAGAACACTGAAGCTTTCTTT
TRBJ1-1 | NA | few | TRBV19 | CASSPLWEGYTEAFF | TGTGCCAGTAGTCCTCTATGGGAGGGATACACTGAAGCTTTCTTT
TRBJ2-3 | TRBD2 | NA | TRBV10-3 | CAISESGGRSTDTQYF | TGTGCCATCAGTGAGTCTGGCGGGAGGAGCACAGATACGCAGTATTTT
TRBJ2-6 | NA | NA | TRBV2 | CASSEALGLGGANVLTF | TGTGCCAGCAGTGAAGCGCTGGGGTTGGGGGGGGCCAACGTCCTGACTTTC
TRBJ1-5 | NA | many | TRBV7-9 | CASSLGSTDSNQPQHF | TGTGCCAGCAGCTTAGGATCGACAGATAGCAATCAGCCCCAGCATTTT
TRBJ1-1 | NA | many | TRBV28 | CASKGGGVGTEAFF | TGTGCCAGCAAGGGGGGGGGCGTAGGCACTGAAGCTTTCTTT
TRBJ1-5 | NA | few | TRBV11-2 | CASSLGTNQPQHF | TGTGCCAGCAGCTTAGGGACGAATCAGCCCCAGCATTTT
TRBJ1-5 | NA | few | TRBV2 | CASSDGPNDNQPQHF | TGTGCCAGCAGTGACGGGCCGAATGACAATCAGCCCCAGCATTTT
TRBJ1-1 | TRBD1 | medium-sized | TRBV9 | CASSYGQGGTEAFF | TGTGCCAGCAGCTACGGACAGGGTGGCACTGAAGCTTTCTTT
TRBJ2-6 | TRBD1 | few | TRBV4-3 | CASSQGVGTGGQMPSGANVLTF | TGCGCCAGCAGCCAAGGGGTCGGGACAGGGGGGCAGATGCCCTCTGGGGCCAACGTCCTGACTTTC
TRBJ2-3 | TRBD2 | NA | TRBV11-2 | CASSLMATSGSGDTQYF | TGTGCCAGCAGCTTGATGGCGACTAGCGGGAGTGGCGATACGCAGTATTTT
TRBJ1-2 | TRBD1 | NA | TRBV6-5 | CASSAQGGGAGYTF | TGTGCCAGCAGTGCCCAGGGGGGGGGCGCTGGCTACACCTTC
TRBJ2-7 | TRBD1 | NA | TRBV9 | CASSRGTGGTYEQYF | TGTGCCAGCAGCCGGGGGACAGGGGGCACCTACGAGCAGTACTTC
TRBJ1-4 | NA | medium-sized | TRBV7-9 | CASSLGGGNEKLFF | TGTGCCAGCAGCTTAGGCGGGGGGAATGAAAAACTGTTTTTT
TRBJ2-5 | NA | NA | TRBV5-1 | CASSLEGGVATQYF | TGCGCCAGCAGCTTGGAAGGAGGTGTTGCGACCCAGTACTTC
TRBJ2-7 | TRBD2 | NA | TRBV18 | CASSPLAGELSYEQYF | TGTGCCAGCTCACCACTAGCGGGAGAGCTTTCCTACGAGCAGTACTTC
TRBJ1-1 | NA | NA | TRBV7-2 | CASSLGVYTEAFF | TGTGCCAGCAGCTTAGGGGTATACACTGAAGCTTTCTTT
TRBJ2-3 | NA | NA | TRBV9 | CASSVATGRTGAADTQYF | TGTGCCAGCAGCGTAGCTACCGGCCGGACGGGGGCGGCAGATACGCAGTATTTT
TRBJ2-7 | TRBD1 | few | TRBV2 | CASSLTGNEQYF | TGTGCCAGCAGCCTGACAGGGAACGAGCAGTACTTC